This entry is about one T cell receptor beta chain. This CDR3 contains 16 residues. Trimming took 7 bases from V and 1 from J; bases not matched to a gene: 11. Germline V gives CDR1 SGHDT, CDR2 YYEEEE. Measured with immunoSEQ multiplex PCR; TCRdb has only the in-frame clones, and not every one. The sample has 30,000 to 40,000 clones, around 90% seen once. This sample stems from a study of blood T cell repertoires in COVID-19. The source is a man aged 45 to 65 with active or convalescent COVID-19. The chain recombines TRBV5-6 with TRBJ2-3, with 8 bases lining up with TRBD2. The material sequenced was peripheral blood. The CDR3 is CASADLRGGRTDTQYF. The CDR3 DNA reads as TGTGCCAGCGCCGACCTACGGGGGGGGCGCACAGATACGCAGTATTTT.